This passage covers 32 T cell receptor beta chains from one sample sequenced in a study of cytotoxic CD8 clonotypes in ibrutinib-treated CLL. The protocol was immunoSEQ multiplex PCR, while the TCRdb copy is restricted to in-frame clones and leaves out a portion. Among some 200,000 clones listed, about four fifths were seen once. The material sequenced was PBMCs, taken after 12 months of ibrutinib treatment. These receptors all come from a human donor with chronic lymphocytic leukemia.

This clone was seen just once. The V and J genes are TRBV4-2 and TRBJ2-7; possibly TRBD2 for D (6 bases). The V gene lost 4 bases and the J gene lost 2 bases, with 21 bases spanning the gap. There are 17 residues in the CDR3. Looked up from germline, CDR1 is LGHNA and CDR2 is YNFKEQ. The CDR3 spells CASSRVAGGGEPYEQYF. The CDR3 nucleotides are TGTGCCAGCAGCCGTGTTGCTGGAGGCGGGGAACCCTACGAGCAGTACTTC.

This chain connects TRBV7-3 to TRBJ2-2; D is possibly TRBD1 (5 bases). From germline, CDR1 is SGHTA and CDR2 FQGTGA. The V gene lost 5 bases and the J gene lost 4 bases, with 17 bases spanning the gap. The CDR3 runs 16 residues. In DNA form, the CDR3 reads TGTGCCAGCAGCCCGCGCGCAGGGTATGGCACCGGGGAGCTGTTTTTT. Translated: CASSPRAGYGTGELFF.

CDR3: CASSPGLADNEQFF. CDR3 sequence (DNA): TGTGCCAGCAGCCCGGGACTAGCGGACAATGAGCAGTTCTTC. The chain couples TRBV7-8 to TRBJ2-1; 11 bases match TRBD2. Trimming took 5 bases from V and 5 from J; bases not matched to a gene: 2. Germline CDR1 and CDR2: SGHVS and FQNEAQ. The CDR3 is 14 amino acids.

This CDR3 reads CASSKGDFRGYTF. Written as DNA, the CDR3 is TGTGCCAGCAGCAAGGGCGATTTTAGGGGCTACACCTTC. The chain couples TRBV7-9 to TRBJ1-2; D gene uncertain. Between the trimmed V and J ends, which lost 5 bases and 8 bases, there was a span of 15 bases. The germline V gene encodes CDR1 SEHNR and CDR2 FQNEAQ (reference sequence). The CDR3 sequence is 13 residues long.

The rearrangement links TRBV6-5 to TRBJ2-1, with D unclear. V lost 5 bases and J lost 7, with 12 bases in between. CDR1 MNHEY and CDR2 SVGAGI come from the germline V gene. The CDR3 contains 13 residues. The CDR3 region has the DNA TGTGCCAGCAGTCGCCTTGTGGGGAATGAGCAGTTCTTC. It encodes CASSRLVGNEQFF.

V and J are TRBV5-1 and TRBJ2-5, with TRBD2 identical over 8 bases. V shed 0 bases, J shed 1 base, and the junction held 5 bases outside the gene matches. CDR3 length equals 16 residues. Germline V lookup: CDR1 SGHRS, CDR2 YFSETQ. CDR3 DNA sequence: TGCGCCAGCAGCTTGGAGGCGCGGGGGGCCCAAGAGACCCAGTACTTC. This sequence encodes CASSLEARGAQETQYF.

The chain employs TRBV27 and TRBJ2-7; D gene unclear. Between the trimmed V and J ends, which lost 3 bases and 3 bases, there was a span of 9 bases. Germline CDR1 reads MNHEY; CDR2 reads SMNVEV (reference sequence). The CDR3 loop spans 13 amino acids. For the CDR3, the DNA is TGTGCCAGCAGTTTTCGGGTCCACTACGAGCAGTACTTC. It specifies CASSFRVHYEQYF.

This rearrangement joins TRBV5-4 to TRBJ2-3; 10 bases are shared with TRBD2. CDR1 SGHNT and CDR2 YYREEE come from the germline V gene (reference sequence). The trim removed 4 bases at V and 2 bases at J, leaving 10 bases unmatched. The CDR3 contains 17 residues. This CDR3 is CASSNPTSGTFTDTQYF. The CDR3, as DNA: TGTGCCAGCAGCAACCCCACTAGCGGGACCTTCACAGATACGCAGTATTTT.

This clone has just a few counts. V and J are TRBV27 and TRBJ1-5; 7 nucleotides match TRBD1. V lost 3 bases to trimming and J lost 6 bases; unmatched junction nucleotides: 5. Germline CDR1 is MNHEY and CDR2 is SMNVEV (reference sequence). This CDR3 has 14 residues. The CDR3 is CASSFRGEAQPQHF. The CDR3 DNA is TGTGCCAGCAGTTTCAGGGGGGAGGCTCAGCCCCAGCATTTT.

CDR3 in DNA: TGTGCCAGCAGCCGCGACATCTTTCTCACTGAAGCTTTCTTT. Its protein is CASSRDIFLTEAFF. V gene TRBV27 combines with J gene TRBJ1-1; D remains ambiguous. The CDR3 spans 14 residues. CDR1 and CDR2 (germline): MNHEY, SMNVEV (reference sequence). Deletions cut 6 bases from V and 4 bases from J, with 15 bases between.

In its sample, this clone was seen once. The V gene is TRBV5-1, the J gene TRBJ2-7; the D is unclear. The CDR3 length is 12 residues. The germline V and J ends were trimmed by 7 bases and 2 bases, with 10 bases remaining between them. Germline V lookup: CDR1 SGHRS, CDR2 YFSETQ. The CDR3 nucleotides read TGCGCCAGCGCCTTTGGGCCCTACGAGCAGTACTTC. Translating it yields CASAFGPYEQYF.

The J gene is TRBJ2-7, the V gene TRBV10-2; TRBD2 matches at 10 bases. The CDR3 has 15 residues. Germline assignment: CDR1 WSHSY and CDR2 SAAADI. J gave up 2 bases and V 1 base, and 2 bases lay outside the gene matches. The DNA for the CDR3 is TGCGCCAGCAGTGAGTTAGCGGGGGGAACCTACGAGCAGTACTTC. Translated: CASSELAGGTYEQYF.

This clone was detected only once. V and J are TRBV2 and TRBJ2-5; 10 bases map to TRBD1. From germline, CDR1 is SNHLY and CDR2 FYNNEI. The CDR3 totals 15 residues. Unmatched junction bases numbered 5, after V lost 3 bases and J lost 4 bases. CDR3 nucleotide sequence: TGTGCCAGCAGTGAGGACAGGGGGGGAGGAGAGACCCAGTACTTC. This encodes CASSEDRGGGETQYF.

The chain carries TRBV27 and TRBJ1-2, with D hard to call. The germline gives CDR1 MNHEY, CDR2 SMNVEV (reference sequence). V was cut by 0 bases and J by 6 bases, with 29 bases left in between. This CDR3 has 20 amino acids. The CDR3 bases are TGTGCCAGCAGTTTATCGCACCGAAGGGCCATCCCCAATAAGCTGGATGGCTACACCTTC. Amino acid sequence: CASSLSHRRAIPNKLDGYTF.

The chain is built from TRBV27 and TRBJ1-3; D is unclear. The CDR3 runs to 16 residues. The germline V gene has CDR1 MNHEY and CDR2 SMNVEV (reference sequence). Trimming shortened V by 3 bases and J by 0 bases, and 12 bases separated the two germline ends. As DNA, the CDR3 is TGTGCCAGCAGTTTGAGGGCAGGTACCTCTGGAAACACCATATATTTT. Translation: CASSLRAGTSGNTIYF.

The chain recombines TRBV6-5 with TRBJ1-5; D not certain. The germline CDR1 and CDR2 sequences are MNHEY and SVGAGI. Trimming cost V 2 bases and J 5 bases, with 7 bases left between them. The CDR3 is 13 amino acids. The CDR3 DNA follows: TGTGCCAGCAGTTACCTAAGACATCAGCCCCAGCATTTT. Residues: CASSYLRHQPQHF.

The rearrangement joins TRBV10-3 to TRBJ2-7, with 7 bases lining up with TRBD2. There are 16 residues in the CDR3. Per germline, CDR1 ENHRY and CDR2 SYGVKD. The trim removed 2 bases at V and 3 bases at J, leaving 10 bases unmatched. For the CDR3, the DNA is TGTGCCATCAGTGAGCCGCAGGGAGGGACCCACTACGAGCAGTACTTC. Translated: CAISEPQGGTHYEQYF.

V and J are TRBV6-6 and TRBJ2-3, with 8 bases matching TRBD2. J was trimmed by 4 bases and V by 10 bases; bases with no gene match: 7. The CDR3 totals 13 residues. Germline assignment: CDR1 MNHNY and CDR2 SVGAGI (reference sequence). The CDR3 DNA reads TGTGCCACTCACCCGGGGGGGGCAGATACGCAGTATTTT. Protein: CATHPGGADTQYF.

The rearrangement uses TRBV5-6 and TRBJ1-2; D gene uncertain. Trimming removed 2 bases from V and 6 bases from J, with 5 bases in between. Germline V CDR1 and CDR2: SGHDT, YYEEEE. This CDR3 contains 11 residues. The CDR3 protein is CASSLYHGYTF. Written as DNA, the CDR3 is TGTGCCAGCAGCTTATACCATGGCTACACCTTC.

The V gene is TRBV5-1, the J gene TRBJ2-1, with D possibly being TRBD1 (6 bases). The V end lost 1 base, the J end lost 10 bases, and 24 bases lay between the germline ends. CDR1 SGHRS and CDR2 YFSETQ come from the germline V gene. This CDR3 has 17 amino acids. CDR3 DNA: TGCGCCAGCAGCTTGAACGGGGTCAGGGTGGGGGCTTGGGAGCAGTTCTTC. This codes for CASSLNGVRVGAWEQFF.

The chain recombines TRBV11-2 with TRBJ2-3; the D gene is possibly TRBD2 (6 bases). CDR3 length: 16 residues. Germline-derived CDR1 and CDR2 are SGHAT and FQNNGV. Between the trimmed V and J ends, which lost 2 bases and 2 bases, there was a span of 14 bases. The DNA for the CDR3 is TGTGCCAGCAGCTTAAAGGCGGGGCAGCACACAGATACGCAGTATTTT. This sequence encodes CASSLKAGQHTDTQYF.

The chain joins TRBV19 to TRBJ1-2; 9 nucleotides align to TRBD1. The CDR3 covers 13 residues. V lost 4 bases, J lost 6 bases, and 3 bases stayed unmatched. Germline CDR1 LNHDA, CDR2 SQIVND (reference sequence). The CDR3 DNA reads TGTGCCAGTAGTACCAGACAGGGGGATGGCTACACCTTC. This encodes CASSTRQGDGYTF.

This chain uses TRBV6-1 with TRBJ1-5; a weak D match, TRBD1 (5 bases). The CDR3 length is 14 residues. The V and J ends lost 0 bases and 5 bases respectively, with 8 bases between them. Germline CDR1 and CDR2: MNHNS and SASEGT. CDR3 DNA sequence: TGTGCCAGCAGTGAAGCGGGGGGATATCAGCCCCAGCATTTT. Residues: CASSEAGGYQPQHF.

The rearrangement links TRBV2 to TRBJ1-6; D gene unclear. Germline loops: CDR1 SNHLY, CDR2 FYNNEI. Between the trimmed V and J ends, which lost 6 bases and 1 base, there was a span of 10 bases. The CDR3 loop spans 15 amino acids. CDR3 DNA sequence: TGTGCCAGCAGGCTGGAGGTATCCTATAATTCACCCCTCCACTTT. Its protein product is CASRLEVSYNSPLHF.

This clone appeared a few times. This sequence joins TRBV2 and TRBJ1-6; D is perhaps TRBD1 (6 bases). The germline V and J ends were trimmed by 10 bases and 10 bases, with 17 bases remaining between them. Germline V CDR1 and CDR2: SNHLY, FYNNEI. The CDR3 runs 13 residues. CDR3 sequence reads: CATLDRLGSPLHF. In nucleotides, the CDR3 is TGTGCCACCCTTGACAGGCTTGGGTCACCCCTCCACTTT.

The chain recombines TRBV4-1 with TRBJ2-5, with 7 bases aligning to TRBD2. Germline V gene lookup returns CDR1 MGHRA and CDR2 YSYEKL. This CDR3 spans 13 amino acids. Unmatched junction bases numbered 1, after V lost 4 bases and J lost 2 bases. The CDR3 DNA follows: TGCGCCAGCAGCCCGCGGGGGCAAGAGACCCAGTACTTC. Protein: CASSPRGQETQYF.

The V and J genes are TRBV10-3 and TRBJ2-7; D not resolved. CDR1 and CDR2 from the germline V gene are ENHRY and SYGVKD. The CDR3 runs to 13 residues. Trimming cost V 6 bases and J 3 bases, with 12 bases left between them. The CDR3 DNA reads as TGTGCCATCAGCCACCCCGCGGTCTACGAGCAGTACTTC. Its translation: CAISHPAVYEQYF.

The genes are TRBV5-4 and TRBJ1-6; 8 positions match TRBD1. Trimming removed 4 bases from V and 7 bases from J; junction bases left unmatched: 7. CDR3 size: 15 residues. In germline, CDR1 is SGHNT, CDR2 YYREEE (reference sequence). The CDR3 bases are TGTGCCAGCAGCCCCCGGGACAGGAACAATTCACCCCTCCACTTT. Protein: CASSPRDRNNSPLHF.

CDR3 amino acids: CASSVGSGVYNEQFF. CDR3 DNA sequence: TGCGCCAGCAGCGTCGGTAGCGGGGTCTACAATGAGCAGTTCTTC. The V and J genes are TRBV5-1 and TRBJ2-1; 8 nucleotides align to TRBD2. The V gene end was trimmed by 4 bases and the J gene end by 3 bases; junction bases not matched to a gene: 6. Germline-derived CDR1 and CDR2 are SGHRS and YFSETQ. This CDR3 spans 15 amino acids.

The sample holds many counts of this clone. The chain links TRBV11-2 to TRBJ1-2; D may be TRBD1 (6 bases). Looked up from germline, CDR1 is SGHAT and CDR2 is FQNNGV. Deletions cut 2 bases from V and 2 bases from J, with 12 bases between. CDR3 size: 15 residues. The chain's CDR3 is CASSLHQGWNYGYTF. Here the CDR3 DNA reads TGTGCCAGCAGCTTACATCAGGGGTGGAACTATGGCTACACCTTC.

This rearrangement joins TRBV5-1 to TRBJ2-3; tentative D call: TRBD1 (6 bases). The CDR3 length is 15 residues. The V gene's germline CDR1 is SGHRS and CDR2 YFSETQ. V dropped 3 bases and J dropped 1 base, with 12 bases sitting between them. CDR3: CASSSQGPGTDTQYF. In DNA form, the CDR3 reads TGCGCCAGCAGCTCCCAGGGGCCCGGCACAGATACGCAGTATTTT.

V and J are TRBV2 and TRBJ1-1; a weak D match, TRBD1 (5 bases). Looked up from germline, CDR1 is SNHLY and CDR2 is FYNNEI. Trimming cost V 3 bases and J 9 bases, with 11 bases left between them. The CDR3 contains 12 residues. The CDR3 nucleotides are TGTGCCAGCAGTGATGGAGCAGGGAAAGCTTTCTTT. This codes for CASSDGAGKAFF.